The next 9 T cell receptor beta chains were all read from a single sample in a study of shared clonotypes between healthy human individuals. Sequenced by immunoSEQ multiplex PCR; TCRdb stores in-frame clones only, minus some. The sample has around 550,000 clones, almost 97% seen once. Source material: naive CD4+ T cells sorted from blood. Subset: CD45RA+ positively selected. The receptors originated from a woman aged 25-40 years in good health.

This chain links TRBV2 with TRBJ1-1; D perhaps matches TRBD1 (5 bases). The CDR3 runs 14 residues. Germline V gene lookup returns CDR1 SNHLY and CDR2 FYNNEI. V lost 2 bases and J 1 base, leaving 8 bases between the germline ends. DNA of the CDR3: TGTGCCAGCAGTGAAAGGGGTAGGAACACTGAAGCTTTCTTT. Protein: CASSERGRNTEAFF.

The rearrangement joins TRBV7-9 to TRBJ2-1; tentatively, D is TRBD1 (6 bases). CDR3 length: 15 amino acids. Germline loops: CDR1 SEHNR, CDR2 FQNEAQ (reference sequence). V was shortened by 6 bases and J by 4 bases, with 16 bases between the two germline ends. CDR3 bases: TGTGCCAGCAGTAACCGGGACACCCAATACAATGAGCAGTTCTTC. Its protein is CASSNRDTQYNEQFF.

This chain connects TRBV5-1 to TRBJ1-3; D not certain. In germline, CDR1 is SGHRS, CDR2 YFSETQ. This CDR3 region has 14 residues. Trimming stripped 0 bases from V and 2 bases from J, with 6 bases between. The CDR3 DNA is TGCGCCAGCAGCTTGGAAGGGACTGGAAACACCATATATTTT. Encoded protein: CASSLEGTGNTIYF.

This clone has a single count. The J gene is TRBJ1-4, the V gene TRBV5-1; D is perhaps TRBD1 (5 bases). The germline V gene has CDR1 SGHRS and CDR2 YFSETQ. This CDR3 has 16 residues. V lost 3 bases, J lost 3 bases, and 15 bases lay in between. The CDR3 sequence: CASSSGVRGANEKLFF. The CDR3 DNA is TGCGCCAGCAGCTCCGGGGTTAGGGGAGCTAATGAAAAACTGTTTTTT.

The CDR3 DNA is TGTGCCAGCAGCCTTATGCGGGGGACAGATACGCAGTATTTT. It encodes CASSLMRGTDTQYF. J is TRBJ2-3 and V is TRBV28; 7 nucleotides line up with TRBD2. This CDR3 contains 14 residues. The ends lost 6 bases at V and 3 bases at J; junction bases unmatched: 6. Germline lookup yields CDR1 MDHEN and CDR2 SYDVKM.

The J gene is TRBJ1-1, the V gene TRBV7-2, with TRBD1 matching over 9 bases. CDR3 length equals 15 residues. V was clipped by 5 bases and J by 5 bases; unmatched bases: 9. Germline values: CDR1 SGHTA, CDR2 FQGNSA. The CDR3 DNA reads as TGTGCCAGCAGCCTTCACAGGGGGCGCCGGACTGAAGCTTTCTTT. Translation: CASSLHRGRRTEAFF.

The chain employs TRBV27 and TRBJ2-1, with D uncertain. The germline gives CDR1 MNHEY, CDR2 SMNVEV (reference sequence). Trimming cost V 3 bases and J 10 bases, with 10 bases left between them. This CDR3 is built from 12 residues. The CDR3 reads CASSFLGSEQFF. The CDR3 nucleotides are TGTGCCAGCAGTTTTTTGGGCTCCGAGCAGTTCTTC.

This chain connects TRBV28 to TRBJ1-1; D gene uncertain. V was cut by 2 bases and J by 6 bases, with 7 bases left in between. The length of the CDR3 is 12 residues. CDR1 and CDR2 from the germline V gene are MDHEN and SYDVKM. CDR3 protein: CASSLIRAEAFF. The CDR3 DNA follows: TGTGCCAGCAGTTTAATTAGGGCTGAAGCTTTCTTT.

V usage is TRBV2 and J usage is TRBJ1-1; possible D gene TRBD1, 5 bases. V gave up 4 bases and J gave up 3 bases, with 9 bases separating them. This CDR3 is 13 amino acids long. Germline CDR1 SNHLY, CDR2 FYNNEI. The CDR3 reads CASSGGAHTEAFF. The CDR3 DNA reads TGTGCCAGCAGTGGTGGGGCCCACACTGAAGCTTTCTTT.